The 13 T cell receptor beta chains listed next were all sequenced from one sample in a study of spatial heterogeneity in lung cancer. Time point: sample taken at primary tumor resection. Whole RNA, which was extracted from tumor, nontumor lung tissue or frozen PBMC, was sequenced without any cell sorting. TCRdb used MiXCR to reprocess the 5' RACE reads, holding one entry per CDR3 protein. The sample lists about 50,000 distinct CDR3 sequences, about 7.6% seen once, with around 13% in the top ten. The starting material was PBMCs, obtained at surgery. Source of these receptors: a female donor with early-stage non-small cell lung cancer.

This clonotype was observed at least ten times. The chain links TRBV27 to TRBJ1-1; no definite D call. Germline assignment: CDR1 MNHEY and CDR2 SMNVEV (reference sequence). The CDR3 extends over 14 amino acids. V shed 6 bases and J shed 1 base, with 12 bases lying between them. The CDR3 loop reads CASSPRTPNTEAFF. In DNA, the CDR3 is TGTGCCAGCAGCCCCCGGACGCCGAACACTGAAGCTTTCTTT.

In this sample, this clonotype turned up many times. The DNA of the CDR3 is TGTGCCAGCAGCTCCCGGGAAAGCGGGGAGCTGTTTTTT. Its protein is CASSSRESGELFF. The chain is built from TRBV7-6 and TRBJ2-2, with D perhaps matching TRBD2 (5 bases). With 4 bases removed from V and 7 bases from J, the gap between germline ends came to 10 bases. CDR3 length equals 13 residues. Per the germline V gene, CDR1 is SGHVS and CDR2 is FNYEAQ.

At least ten counts were recorded for this clonotype. The genes are TRBV12-3 or TRBV12-4 and TRBJ1-2; D call uncertain. V dropped 4 bases and J dropped 7 bases, with 16 bases sitting between them. The CDR3 has 14 residues. The CDR3 loop reads CASSWCRAPCGYTF. DNA of the CDR3: TGTGCCAGCAGTTGGTGTCGGGCACCTTGTGGCTACACCTTC.

This clonotype showed up many times. The chain is built from TRBV4-3 and TRBJ2-5, with a weak D call TRBD2 (6 bases). Trimming removed 4 bases from V and 4 bases from J, with 16 bases in between. Germline assignment: CDR1 LGHNA and CDR2 YSLEER. The CDR3 length is 15 residues. CDR3 coding DNA: TGCGCCAGCAGCCGTCTTGCCGGGGGAGGAGAGACCCAGTACTTC. Its translation: CASSRLAGGGETQYF.

The V and J genes are TRBV28 and TRBJ1-2; D is uncertain. Trimming removed 6 bases at V and 3 bases at J, with 26 bases between. The germline CDR1 and CDR2 sequences are MDHEN and SYDVKM. This CDR3 comprises 18 residues. CDR3 loop: CASSPNPARALGYYGYTF. The CDR3 nucleotides are TGTGCCAGCAGCCCCAACCCTGCTCGGGCTCTCGGTTACTATGGCTACACCTTC.

This clonotype was seen repeatedly, ten times or more. The rearrangement uses TRBV20-1 and TRBJ2-7; 8 nucleotides line up with TRBD2. The CDR3 contains 13 residues. Per the germline V gene, CDR1 is DFQATT and CDR2 is SNEGSKA (reference sequence). Germline trimming cut 8 bases from V and 0 bases from J; bases unmatched to any gene: 6. CDR3 sequence: CSTVAGFSYEQYF. CDR3 sequence (DNA): TGCAGTACAGTAGCGGGGTTCTCCTACGAGCAGTACTTC.

The sample holds a few counts of this clonotype. The genes are TRBV6-2 or TRBV6-3 and TRBJ1-5; D not certain. CDR3 size: 14 residues. The germline CDR1 and CDR2 sequences are MNHEY and SVGEGT. The V gene lost 2 bases and the J gene lost 0 bases, with 5 bases spanning the gap. The CDR3 DNA reads as TGTGCCAGCAGTTACGGTGGTAGCAATCAGCCCCAGCATTTT. This translates into CASSYGGSNQPQHF.

This clonotype was seen at least ten times. This sequence joins TRBV6-5 and TRBJ2-1; 9 nucleotides align to TRBD2. The CDR3 spans 16 residues. Germline V lookup: CDR1 MNHEY, CDR2 SVGAGI. V shed 2 bases and J 7 bases; nucleotides not matched to a gene: 9. The CDR3 DNA is TGTGCCAGCAGTTACCGGACTAGCGCGGGGGGGAATGAGCAGTTCTTC. This encodes CASSYRTSAGGNEQFF.

This clonotype was found a few times. The chain links TRBV5-1 to TRBJ1-5; D ambiguous. Looked up from germline, CDR1 is SGHRS and CDR2 is YFSETQ. CDR3 size: 14 residues. The V end lost 0 bases, the J end lost 5 bases, and 9 bases lay between the germline ends. The CDR3, as DNA: TGCGCCAGCAGCTTGGGCGGGGATTATCAGCCCCAGCATTTT. It specifies CASSLGGDYQPQHF.

This sequence joins TRBV6-2 or TRBV6-3 and TRBJ2-1; 9 bases map to TRBD2. J gave up 9 bases and V 0 bases, and 12 bases lay outside the gene matches. In germline, CDR1 is MNHEY, CDR2 SVGEGT. CDR3 length: 17 amino acids. CDR3 coding DNA: TGTGCCAGCAGTTACTCGGGGCTAGCGGGGAGTACGGCTGAGCAGTTCTTC. Protein: CASSYSGLAGSTAEQFF.

About this clonotype itself: A much bigger clone sits one base away, suggesting this may be a read error. CDR3 coding DNA: TGTGCCAGCACCGACAGGGGAGACGAGCAGTACTTC. It codes for CASTDRGDEQYF. The chain uses TRBV6-2 or TRBV6-3 and TRBJ2-7, with 8 bases that match TRBD1. V gave up 7 bases and J gave up 5 bases; unmatched junction bases: 4. Germline V gene lookup returns CDR1 MNHEY and CDR2 SVGEGT. This CDR3 contains 12 residues.

The chain links TRBV5-1 to TRBJ2-5; 7 bases line up with TRBD1. V shed 4 bases and J 3 bases; nucleotides not matched to a gene: 3. This CDR3 is 13 amino acids long. Germline V gene data show CDR1 as SGHRS and CDR2 as YFSETQ. The CDR3 coding sequence is TGCGCCAGCAGCATAGGGACAGAAGAGACCCAGTACTTC. It yields the protein CASSIGTEETQYF.

This clonotype was counted a single time. A read error may be the cause here, since a much bigger clone is one base away. The chain has TRBV7-2 and TRBJ1-1; 7 positions agree with TRBD1. Unmatched junction bases numbered 4, after V lost 0 bases and J lost 6 bases. This CDR3 spans 14 amino acids. Per the germline V gene, CDR1 is SGHTA and CDR2 is FQGNSA. CDR3 protein: CASSLAQGGPEAFF. For the CDR3, the DNA is TGTGCCAGCAGCTTAGCCCAGGGGGGCCCTGAAGCTTTCTTT.